This is a list of T cell receptor beta chains from one sample in a study of a mutant IDH1 vaccine in newly diagnosed glioma. Using immunoSEQ multiplex PCR, the repertoire was profiled, and TCRdb retains in-frame clones only, with some absent. The sample lists tens of thousands of clones; about two thirds were seen once. These receptors' targets are unknown. The material sequenced was peripheral blood mononuclear cells (PBMCs), taken from a glioma patient whose treatment included an IDH1 peptide vaccine. The receptors stem from a man aged 35-49 years with glioma. Some clones in this sample may be carry-over from other donors' samples. CDR3s include the opening cysteine and the closing phenylalanine or tryptophan. The order of the fields is clone size, D gene, J gene, V gene, CDR3 protein, CDR3 DNA. A D gene is named only where the DNA matches it firmly. Size values are once, few and many counts, or a class for expanded clones, and some rows have none.

once | NA | TRBJ2-2 | TRBV19 | CATWGGPNTGELFF | TGTGCCACGTGGGGGGGGCCAAATACCGGGGAGCTGTTTTTT
NA | NA | TRBJ2-7 | TRBV20-1 | CSARDGYEQYF | TGCAGTGCTAGGGACGGGTACGAGCAGTACTTC
once | NA | TRBJ2-7 | TRBV7-8 | CASSLVAEVRRPSSYEQYF | TGTGCCAGCAGCTTAGTGGCTGAGGTCCGCCGGCCGAGCTCCTACGAGCAGTACTTC
NA | NA | TRBJ1-1 | TRBV6-5 | CASSYTQGNTEAFF | TGTGCCAGCAGTTATACCCAGGGGAACACTGAAGCTTTCTTT
NA | NA | TRBJ1-4 | TRBV27 | CASSLSGGAYEKLFF | TGTGCCAGCAGTTTATCAGGGGGGGCGTATGAAAAACTGTTTTTT
NA | NA | TRBJ2-7 | TRBV15 | CATSRGLGGGRAYEQYF | TGTGCCACCAGTCGAGGGCTCGGGGGAGGTCGGGCCTACGAGCAGTACTTC
NA | NA | TRBJ1-5 | TRBV5-4 | CASSLGTNQPQHF | TGTGCCAGCAGCTTGGGGACCAATCAGCCCCAGCATTTT
NA | NA | TRBJ1-3 | TRBV15 | CATSFDRSSGNTIYF | TGTGCCACCAGCTTCGACAGGAGCTCTGGAAACACCATATATTTT
NA | TRBD2 | TRBJ2-2 | TRBV2 | CASSAAGGQDEELFF | TGTGCCAGCAGTGCTGCGGGGGGCCAGGATGAGGAGCTGTTTTTT
NA | NA | TRBJ1-2 | TRBV2 | CASTRLGSYGYTF | TGTGCCAGCACCCGGTTAGGGAGCTATGGCTACACCTTC
NA | NA | TRBJ1-1 | TRBV2 | CASRGGAGYAEAFF | TGTGCCAGCAGGGGTGGGGCGGGGTACGCTGAAGCTTTCTTT
NA | NA | TRBJ2-1 | TRBV6-1 | CASSEYLGYEQFF | TGTGCCAGCAGTGAATATTTGGGTTATGAGCAGTTCTTC
NA | NA | TRBJ2-1 | TRBV5-4 | CASSLAGLLTYNEQFF | TGTGCCAGCAGCTTGGCCGGACTACTCACCTACAATGAGCAGTTCTTC
NA | NA | TRBJ1-4 | TRBV2 | CASSRIPSASGEKLFF | TGTGCCAGCAGTAGGATTCCCTCGGCCAGTGGGGAAAAACTGTTTTTT
NA | NA | TRBJ1-4 | TRBV30 | CAWSVWARSEKLFF | TGTGCCTGGAGTGTGTGGGCGCGGAGTGAAAAACTGTTTTTT
NA | TRBD1 | TRBJ2-7 | TRBV5-1 | CASSLGGGLLDEQYF | TGCGCCAGCAGCTTGGGAGGGGGCTTGCTCGACGAGCAGTACTTC